The source of this T cell receptor beta chain is a study of T cell repertoires in cytomegalovirus infection. TCRdb passed the reads through MiXCR, listing each CDR3 protein once. The sample holds around 900,000 distinct CDR3 sequences, less than 40% seen once. This clonotype came up many times. Its specificity is not known. This CDR3 spans 15 amino acids. CDR1 SGHVS and CDR2 FNYEAQ come from the germline V gene. Trimming removed 3 bases at V and 7 bases at J, with 13 bases between. This TCR derives from a human donor in good health (CMV status not recorded). Some clones in this sample may be carry-over from other donors' samples. The sequencing used cultured CD8+ T cells from PBMCs, collected from culture after CMV antigen stimulation. This chain connects TRBV7-6 to TRBJ1-6; D is perhaps TRBD1 (5 bases). The CDR3 DNA is TGTGCCAGCAGCTTGGGTCCAGGGTCCAATTCACCCCTCCACTTT. Amino acids: CASSLGPGSNSPLHF.